This paragraph reports one T cell receptor beta chain. Its target is unknown. TCRdb analysed the reads with MiXCR anew, one entry per CDR3 protein. The sample holds about 740,000 distinct CDR3 sequences; around a third are singletons and the top ten take roughly 18%. The data were taken from a study of T cell repertoires in cytomegalovirus infection. Whole-study context: Selected CMV epitopes included recently identified HLA-C-restricted ones as well as well-studied HLA-B-restricted ones. Through public TCR beta signatures, both CMV infection and matching HLA type were indicated. Study observations and caveats: HLA-C-restricted CMV clonotypes gave the most frequent clonotype in two of eight donors.

CDR3 size: 15 residues. V gave up 6 bases and J gave up 7 bases; unmatched junction bases: 11. This sequence was found in a human donor in good health (CMV status not recorded). Some clones in this sample may be carry-over from other donors' samples. Material: cultured PBMCs, obtained from culture after CMV antigen stimulation. The chain combines TRBV12-3 or TRBV12-4 with TRBJ2-3, with 9 bases that match TRBD2. CDR3 protein: CASSPTGLARHTQYF. The CDR3 DNA reads TGTGCCAGCAGCCCAACGGGACTAGCCAGACATACGCAGTATTTT.